The clone carrying this TCR beta chain showed up just once. What it binds is not known. This sample is part of a study of CD4+ T cells in melanoma. General study findings and limits: Diverse differentiation states were reported for melanoma neoantigen-specific CD4+ T cells. A reported correlation linked neoantigen-specific CD4+ T cells to CD8+, macrophage and B cell function.

Assay: immunoSEQ multiplex PCR; the TCRdb copy retains only in-frame clones and omits some. The table has about 7,100 clones, roughly half seen once. V lost 7 bases, J lost 2 bases, and 8 bases stayed unmatched. CDR1 and CDR2 (germline): ENHRY, SYGVKD. CDR3 length equals 16 residues. The sample was cells from a culture (not recorded whether cultured in vitro). The chain combines TRBV10-3 with TRBJ2-6; 7 bases line up with TRBD1. The source is a human donor with melanoma. CDR3 DNA sequence: TGTGCCATCAACCCCGGACAGGCTGCTGGGGCCAACGTCCTGACTTTC. The encoded protein is CAINPGQAAGANVLTF.